Listed below are T cell receptor beta chains from one sample, sequenced in a study of T-cell memory formation after mild COVID-19. TCRdb reanalysed the 5' RACE reads using MiXCR and keeps one entry per CDR3 protein. The sample has hundreds of thousands of distinct CDR3 sequences, 15% to 20% seen once. The sequencing input was PBMCs or a T cell subset sorted from them (not recorded which). All receptors come from a young man who had mild COVID-19 (a few samples of this study predate the infection). Cell type and time point are not known. CDR3s include the opening cysteine and the closing phenylalanine or tryptophan.

V gene: TRBV6-5
CDR3 protein: CASTGSSTDTQYF

V gene: TRBV12-3/TRBV12-4
CDR3 protein: CASTIAGAKNIQYF

V gene: TRBV5-1
CDR3 protein: CASSLGTTVNTEAFF

V gene: TRBV6-5
CDR3 protein: CASRGNSGVDTQYF

V gene: TRBV9
CDR3 protein: CASSVLAGGTDTQYF

V gene: TRBV5-1
CDR3 protein: CASSVDRDGYTF

V gene: TRBV18
CDR3 protein: CASSRQQNTEAFF

V gene: TRBV20-1
CDR3 protein: CSARDRDKNIQYF

V gene: TRBV5-6
CDR3 protein: CASIPWGWGMRTTDTQYF

V gene: TRBV20-1
CDR3 protein: CSARGPGSYNSPLHF

V gene: TRBV20-1
CDR3 protein: CSARNRASNTEAFF

V gene: TRBV10-2
CDR3 protein: CASSVGEMETQYF

V gene: TRBV9
CDR3 protein: CASSARGHYQETQYF

V gene: TRBV10-3
CDR3 protein: CAISEGDSGGDETQYF

V gene: TRBV30
CDR3 protein: CAWSWAPRHDTEAFF

V gene: TRBV3-1
CDR3 protein: CASSLSDINYGYTF

V gene: TRBV5-1
CDR3 protein: CASRVSGATNEKLFF

V gene: TRBV20-1
CDR3 protein: CSASGSGGSTDTQYF

V gene: TRBV4-1
CDR3 protein: CASSQDEQGRAQYF

V gene: TRBV6-6
CDR3 protein: CASRADGTYEQYF

V gene: TRBV19
CDR3 protein: CASTAPQTGARLRGYTF

V gene: TRBV6-5
CDR3 protein: CASSYSSGWDNEKLFF

V gene: TRBV6-6
CDR3 protein: CASSSTGGNTIYF

V gene: TRBV6-1
CDR3 protein: CASSSRSFGSPLHF

V gene: TRBV7-2
CDR3 protein: CASTAAGINTEAFF

V gene: TRBV15
CDR3 protein: CATSTTENTEAFF

V gene: TRBV20-1
CDR3 protein: CSASRSLNTGELFF

V gene: TRBV19
CDR3 protein: CASSTPLRDRHNEQFF

V gene: TRBV7-2
CDR3 protein: CASSSDSYNEQFF

V gene: TRBV10-1
CDR3 protein: CASSGGRARADQPQHF

V gene: TRBV7-2
CDR3 protein: CASSLDVHEQYF

V gene: TRBV5-1
CDR3 protein: CASSLGSGIGNQPQHF

V gene: TRBV29-1
CDR3 protein: CSVGELAKNIQYF

V gene: TRBV5-1
CDR3 protein: CASSRTVPNNEQFF

V gene: TRBV7-2
CDR3 protein: CASSLELATGLAGAEQYF

V gene: TRBV4-3
CDR3 protein: CASSQERLSAEAFF